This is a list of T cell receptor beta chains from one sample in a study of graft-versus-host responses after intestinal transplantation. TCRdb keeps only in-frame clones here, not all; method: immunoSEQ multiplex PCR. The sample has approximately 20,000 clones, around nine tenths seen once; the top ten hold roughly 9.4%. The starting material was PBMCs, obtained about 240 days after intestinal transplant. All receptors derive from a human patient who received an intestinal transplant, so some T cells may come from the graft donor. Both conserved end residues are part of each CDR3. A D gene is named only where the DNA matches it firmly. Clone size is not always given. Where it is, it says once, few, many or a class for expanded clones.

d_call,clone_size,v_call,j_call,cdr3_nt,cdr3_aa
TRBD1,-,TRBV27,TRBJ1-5,TGTGCCAGCAGTTTAATGACAGGGGTTCAGCCCCAGCATTTT,CASSLMTGVQPQHF
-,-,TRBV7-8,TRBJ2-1,TGTGCCAGCAAGGTAGCCAATGAGCAGTTCTTC,CASKVANEQFF
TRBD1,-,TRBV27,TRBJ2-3,TGTGCCAGGGAAGCTAACAGGGGCCCTCGCCCCACAGATACGCAGTATTTT,CAREANRGPRPTDTQYF
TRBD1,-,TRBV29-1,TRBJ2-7,TGCAGCGTCCAGACAGGGGGGGCCTACGAGCAGTACTTC,CSVQTGGAYEQYF
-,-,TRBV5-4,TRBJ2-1,TGTGCCAGCACCACCCAAACTAACCCTAACAATGAGCAGTTCTTC,CASTTQTNPNNEQFF
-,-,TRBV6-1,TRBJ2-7,TGTGCCAGCAGTGAACGGTTTGAGCAGTACTTC,CASSERFEQYF
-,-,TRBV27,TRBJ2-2,TGTGCCAGCAGAGGTTTTGGCACCGGGGAGCTGTTTTTT,CASRGFGTGELFF
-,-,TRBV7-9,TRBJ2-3,TGTGCCAGCAGCGGGGACTTCACAGATACGCAGTATTTT,CASSGDFTDTQYF
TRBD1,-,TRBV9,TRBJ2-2,TGTGCCAGCAGTCCCCGGACAGGTTCGAACACCGGGGAGCTGTTTTTT,CASSPRTGSNTGELFF
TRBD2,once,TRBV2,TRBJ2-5,TGTGCCGCCCGGCTAGCGGCAGAGACCCAGTACTTC,CAARLAAETQYF
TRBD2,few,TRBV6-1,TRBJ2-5,TGTGCCAGCAGTGAAGAAGCGGGGGGCTCAGAGACCCAGTACTTC,CASSEEAGGSETQYF
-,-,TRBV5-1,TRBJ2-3,TGCGCCAGCAGCTTGTGGGGGAGTTGGGATACGCAGTATTTT,CASSLWGSWDTQYF
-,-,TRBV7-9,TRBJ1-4,TGTGCCAGCAGCCAATCTTACGGGCAGATCCCAACTAATGAAAAACTGTTTTTT,CASSQSYGQIPTNEKLFF
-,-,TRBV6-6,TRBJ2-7,TGTGCCAGCAGGTCCGACAGGTACGAGCAGTACTTC,CASRSDRYEQYF
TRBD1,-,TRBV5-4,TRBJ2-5,TGTGCCAGCAGCTCGCCCGGACAGGGAATGCAGACCCAGTACTTC,CASSSPGQGMQTQYF
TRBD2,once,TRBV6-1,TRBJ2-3,TGTGCCAGCAGTGAATTTCCGACTAGCGGGGGCACAGATACGCAGTATTTT,CASSEFPTSGGTDTQYF
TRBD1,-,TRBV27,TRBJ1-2,TGTGCCAGCAATCCGGGACAGGGGGCTAACTATGGCTACACCTTC,CASNPGQGANYGYTF
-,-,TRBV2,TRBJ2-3,TGTGCCAGCAGTCCTGCTAGTTATGGGTATTTT,CASSPASYGYF